This T cell receptor (beta chain) was sequenced for a study of blood T cell repertoires in COVID-19. Study overall: Specimens from acute and convalescent COVID-19 originated in the United States, Italy and Spain.

In the original processing: Amplification of reference gene primers was used by the study to estimate nucleated cell counts. Using immunoSEQ multiplex PCR, the repertoire was profiled, and TCRdb retains in-frame clones only, with some absent. That table supplies the V and J calls and clone size; D and trimming were determined from the DNA. The table has under 350,000 clones, roughly 89% seen once. Source material: peripheral blood. The TCR comes from a man in his fifties or sixties with acute or convalescent COVID-19.

The CDR3 nucleotides are TGTGCCAGCAGTTGGACTAGCGGGGCAGACAATGAGCAGTTCTTC. It encodes CASSWTSGADNEQFF. The chain uses TRBV6-5 and TRBJ2-1; 12 nucleotides agree with TRBD2. Looked up from germline, CDR1 is MNHEY and CDR2 is SVGAGI. With 4 bases clipped from V and 5 bases from J, the junction kept 3 bases outside the gene matches. The CDR3 covers 15 residues.